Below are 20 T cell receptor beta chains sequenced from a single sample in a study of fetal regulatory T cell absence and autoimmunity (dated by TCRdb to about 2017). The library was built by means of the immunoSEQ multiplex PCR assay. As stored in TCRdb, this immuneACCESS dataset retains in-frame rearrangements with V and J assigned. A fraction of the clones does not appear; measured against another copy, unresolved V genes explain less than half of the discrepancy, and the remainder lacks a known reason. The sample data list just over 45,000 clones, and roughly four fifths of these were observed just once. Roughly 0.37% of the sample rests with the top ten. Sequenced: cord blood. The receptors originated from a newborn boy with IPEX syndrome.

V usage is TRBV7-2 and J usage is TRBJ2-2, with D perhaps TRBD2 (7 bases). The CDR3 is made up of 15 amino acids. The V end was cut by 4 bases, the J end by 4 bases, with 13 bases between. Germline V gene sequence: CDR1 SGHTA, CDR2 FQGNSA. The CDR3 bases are TGTGCCAGCAGCTCCTCGGGGGGCGTCACCGGGGAGCTGTTTTTT. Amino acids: CASSSSGGVTGELFF.

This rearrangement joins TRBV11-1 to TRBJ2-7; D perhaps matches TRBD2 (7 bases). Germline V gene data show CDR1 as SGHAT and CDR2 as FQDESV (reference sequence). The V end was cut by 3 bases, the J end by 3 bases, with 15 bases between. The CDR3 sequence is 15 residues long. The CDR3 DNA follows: TGTGCCAGCAGCTTGGGGAGGGGGAGGCACTACGAGCAGTACTTC. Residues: CASSLGRGRHYEQYF. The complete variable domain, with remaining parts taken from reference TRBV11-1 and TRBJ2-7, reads EAEVAQSPRYKITEKSQAVAFWCDPISGHATLYWYRQILGQGPELLVQFQDESVVDDSQLPKDRFSAERLKGVDSTLKIQPAELGDSAMYLCASSLGRGRHYEQYFGPGTRLTVT.

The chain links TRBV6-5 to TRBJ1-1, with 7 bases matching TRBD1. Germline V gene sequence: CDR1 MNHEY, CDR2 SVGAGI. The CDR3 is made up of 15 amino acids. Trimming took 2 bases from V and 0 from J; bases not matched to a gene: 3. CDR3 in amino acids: CASSYQTGMNTEAFF. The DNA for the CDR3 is TGTGCCAGCAGTTACCAGACAGGGATGAACACTGAAGCTTTCTTT.

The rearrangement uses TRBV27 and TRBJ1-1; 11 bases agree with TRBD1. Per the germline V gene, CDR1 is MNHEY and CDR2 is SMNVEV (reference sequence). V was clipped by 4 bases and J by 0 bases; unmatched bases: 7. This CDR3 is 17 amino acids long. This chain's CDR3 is CASSSDRGPLLNTEAFF. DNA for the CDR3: TGTGCCAGCAGTTCGGACAGGGGGCCCCTTTTGAACACTGAAGCTTTCTTT.

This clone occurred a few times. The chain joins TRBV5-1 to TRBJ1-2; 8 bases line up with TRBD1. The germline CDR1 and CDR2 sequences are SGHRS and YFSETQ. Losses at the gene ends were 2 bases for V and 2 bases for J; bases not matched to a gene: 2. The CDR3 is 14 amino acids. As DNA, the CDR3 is TGCGCCAGCAGCTTCACAGGGGGGAACTATGGCTACACCTTC. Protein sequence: CASSFTGGNYGYTF.

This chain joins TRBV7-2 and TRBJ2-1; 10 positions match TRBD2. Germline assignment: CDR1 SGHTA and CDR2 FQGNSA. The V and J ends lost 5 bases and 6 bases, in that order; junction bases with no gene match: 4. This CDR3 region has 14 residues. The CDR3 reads CASSAAGGTNEQFF. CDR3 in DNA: TGTGCCAGCAGCGCAGCGGGGGGGACCAATGAGCAGTTCTTC.

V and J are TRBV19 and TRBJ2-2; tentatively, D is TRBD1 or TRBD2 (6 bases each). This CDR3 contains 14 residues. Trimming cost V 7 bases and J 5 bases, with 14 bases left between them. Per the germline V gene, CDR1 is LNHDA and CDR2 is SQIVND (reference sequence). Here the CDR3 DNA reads TGTGCCAGTATCCGGGGGCGAGGGACCGGGGAGCTGTTTTTT. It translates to CASIRGRGTGELFF.

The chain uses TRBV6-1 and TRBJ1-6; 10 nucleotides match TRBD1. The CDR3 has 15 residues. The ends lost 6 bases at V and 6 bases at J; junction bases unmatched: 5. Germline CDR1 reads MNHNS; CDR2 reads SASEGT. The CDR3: CASRRDRGFNSPLHF. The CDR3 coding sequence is TGTGCCAGCAGACGGGACAGGGGTTTTAATTCACCCCTCCACTTT.

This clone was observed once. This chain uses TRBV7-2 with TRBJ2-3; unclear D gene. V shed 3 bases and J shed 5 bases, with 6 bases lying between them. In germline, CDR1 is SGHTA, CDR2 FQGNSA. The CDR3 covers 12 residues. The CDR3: CASSFMGDTQYF. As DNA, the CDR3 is TGTGCCAGCAGCTTTATGGGAGATACGCAGTATTTT.

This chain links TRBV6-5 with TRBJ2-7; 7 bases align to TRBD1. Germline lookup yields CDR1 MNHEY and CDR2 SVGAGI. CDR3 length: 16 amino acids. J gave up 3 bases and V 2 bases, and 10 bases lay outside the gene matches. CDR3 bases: TGTGCCAGCAGTTACCCAGAGACAGGGCTCGTCTACGAGCAGTACTTC. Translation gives CASSYPETGLVYEQYF.

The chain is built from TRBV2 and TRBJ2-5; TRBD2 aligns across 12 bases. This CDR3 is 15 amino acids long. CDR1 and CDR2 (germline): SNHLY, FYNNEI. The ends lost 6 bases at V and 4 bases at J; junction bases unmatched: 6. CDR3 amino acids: CASSLLAGGGETQYF. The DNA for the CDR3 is TGTGCCAGCAGCCTACTAGCGGGAGGAGGAGAGACCCAGTACTTC.

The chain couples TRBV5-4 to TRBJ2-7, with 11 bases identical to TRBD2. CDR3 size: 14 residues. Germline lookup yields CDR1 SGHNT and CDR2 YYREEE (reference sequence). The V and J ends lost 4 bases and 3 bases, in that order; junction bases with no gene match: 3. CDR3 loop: CASSPGTSGYEQYF. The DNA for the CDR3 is TGTGCCAGCAGCCCTGGGACTAGCGGCTACGAGCAGTACTTC.

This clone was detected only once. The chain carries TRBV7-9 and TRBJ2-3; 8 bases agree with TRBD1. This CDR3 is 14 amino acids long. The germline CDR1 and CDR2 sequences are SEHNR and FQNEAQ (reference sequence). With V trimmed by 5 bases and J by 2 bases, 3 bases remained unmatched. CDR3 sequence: CASSAQGATDTQYF. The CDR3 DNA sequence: TGTGCCAGCAGCGCCCAGGGGGCCACAGATACGCAGTATTTT.

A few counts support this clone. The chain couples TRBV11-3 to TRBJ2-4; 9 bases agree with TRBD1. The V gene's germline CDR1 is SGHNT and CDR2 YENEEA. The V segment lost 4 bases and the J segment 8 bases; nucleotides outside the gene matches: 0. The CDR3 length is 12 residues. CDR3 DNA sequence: TGTGCCAGCAGCTACAGGGGGCACATTCAGTACTTC. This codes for CASSYRGHIQYF.

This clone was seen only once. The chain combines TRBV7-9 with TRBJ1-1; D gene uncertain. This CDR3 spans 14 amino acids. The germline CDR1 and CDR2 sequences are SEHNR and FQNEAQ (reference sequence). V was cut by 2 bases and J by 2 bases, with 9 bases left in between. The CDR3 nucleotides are TGTGCCAGCAGCTTAAACCCGGATAACACTGAAGCTTTCTTT. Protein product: CASSLNPDNTEAFF.

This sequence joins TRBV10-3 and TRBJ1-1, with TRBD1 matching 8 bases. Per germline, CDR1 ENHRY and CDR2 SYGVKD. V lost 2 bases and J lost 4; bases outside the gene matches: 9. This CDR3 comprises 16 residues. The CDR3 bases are TGTGCCATCAGTGAGCATCCAGGGGGCGCGGTCACTGAAGCTTTCTTT. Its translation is CAISEHPGGAVTEAFF.

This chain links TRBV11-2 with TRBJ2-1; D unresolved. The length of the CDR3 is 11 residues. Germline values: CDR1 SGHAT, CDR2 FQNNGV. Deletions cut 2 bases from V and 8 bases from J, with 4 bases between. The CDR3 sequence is CASSLTYEQFF. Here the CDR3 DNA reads TGTGCCAGCAGCTTAACCTATGAGCAGTTCTTC.

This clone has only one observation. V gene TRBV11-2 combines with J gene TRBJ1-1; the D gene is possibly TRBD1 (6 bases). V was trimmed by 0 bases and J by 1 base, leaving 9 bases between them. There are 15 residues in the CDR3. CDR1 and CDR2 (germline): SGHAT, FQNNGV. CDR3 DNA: TGTGCCAGCAGCTTAGAAGGGGGGCAGAACACTGAAGCTTTCTTT. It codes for CASSLEGGQNTEAFF.

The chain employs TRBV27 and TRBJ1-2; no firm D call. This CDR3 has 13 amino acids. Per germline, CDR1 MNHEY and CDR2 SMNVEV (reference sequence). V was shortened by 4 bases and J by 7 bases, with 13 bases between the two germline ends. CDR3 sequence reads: CASSSTVSVGYTF. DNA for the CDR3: TGTGCCAGCAGTTCGACGGTCTCGGTTGGCTACACCTTC.

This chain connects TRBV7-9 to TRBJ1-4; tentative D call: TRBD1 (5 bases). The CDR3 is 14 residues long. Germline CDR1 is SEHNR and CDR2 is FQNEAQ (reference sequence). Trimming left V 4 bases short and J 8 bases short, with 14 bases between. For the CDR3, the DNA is TGTGCCAGCAGCTCCGGCAGTGAGGGGGAAAAACTGTTTTTT. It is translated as CASSSGSEGEKLFF.